A selection of T cell receptor beta chains follows, all from one sample in a study of blood T cell repertoires in COVID-19. Measured with immunoSEQ multiplex PCR; TCRdb has only the in-frame clones, and not every one. Seen here are about 400,000 clones, around nine tenths observed once, and the top ten hold less than 3.5%. Sequencing was done on a sample of peripheral blood. The receptors originated from a human donor in a cohort sampled during active COVID-19. Each CDR3 is given with its conserved first and last residue. Each record gives: CDR3 length, V gene, clone size, D gene, J gene, CDR3 DNA, CDR3 protein. A D gene is named only where the DNA matches it firmly. Not all rows give a size; the values are once, few, many and, for expanded clones, a class.

15	TRBV28	-	TRBD2	TRBJ2-7	TGTGCCAGCAGAAAGACTAGCGGGGCCACCTACGAGCAGTACTTC	CASRKTSGATYEQYF
15	TRBV9	-	-	TRBJ1-3	TGTGCCAGCAGCACGAGATTGGGACTCGGAAACACCATATATTTT	CASSTRLGLGNTIYF
18	TRBV11-2	-	TRBD1	TRBJ1-5	TGTGCCAGCAGCCACGGGACAGGGGATTGGAGGAGCAATCAGCCCCAGCATTTT	CASSHGTGDWRSNQPQHF
16	TRBV5-1	-	-	TRBJ1-3	TGCGCCAGCAGCAATAGCGCGGAAGGGCTCGGAAACACCATATATTTT	CASSNSAEGLGNTIYF
11	TRBV20-1	-	-	TRBJ2-7	TGCAGTGCTAGCGGGACCTACGAGCAGTACTTC	CSASGTYEQYF
16	TRBV6-5	-	TRBD2	TRBJ2-5	TGTGCCAGCAGTTACCTGGTAGCGGGGGAACAAGAGACCCAGTACTTC	CASSYLVAGEQETQYF
14	TRBV2	-	-	TRBJ2-7	TGTGCCAGCAGTGAAAGCAGGGGCGAGGGGGAGCAGTACTTC	CASSESRGEGEQYF
15	TRBV10-1	-	TRBD2	TRBJ2-1	TGCGCCAGCAGTGAAAGACTAGCGGGAGAGAATGAGCAGTTCTTC	CASSERLAGENEQFF
15	TRBV9	-	-	TRBJ1-4	TGTGCCAGCAGCCCGGGTATCGGGGGAGATGAAAAACTGTTTTTT	CASSPGIGGDEKLFF
14	TRBV9	-	-	TRBJ2-5	TGTGCCAGCAGCGTCCGACAGGACCAAGAGACCCAGTACTTC	CASSVRQDQETQYF
17	TRBV30	-	-	TRBJ1-1	TGTGCCTGGAGTGTACGAGGCTATGTCTCGGTAGGGGCTTTAGCTTTCTTT	CAWSVRGYVSVGALAFF
13	TRBV15	-	TRBD1	TRBJ1-2	TGTGCCACCAGCGGGACAGGGTTCAGTGGCTACACCTTC	CATSGTGFSGYTF
16	TRBV6-6	-	TRBD1	TRBJ1-1	TGTGCCAGCAGTTACTCGATTGGTAACAGGGGGGATGAAGCTTTCTTT	CASSYSIGNRGDEAFF
15	TRBV18	-	-	TRBJ1-1	TGTGCCAGCTCACCGACGGACAGTTCAAACACTGAAGCTTTCTTT	CASSPTDSSNTEAFF
18	TRBV5-1	-	TRBD1	TRBJ1-5	TGCGCCAGCAGCTTGCTAGGGACAGGGGGTGAGGGCAATCAGCCCCAGCATTTT	CASSLLGTGGEGNQPQHF
15	TRBV28	-	-	TRBJ2-3	TGTGCCAGCAGTTTCTCGCAGGGTGGCACAGATACGCAGTATTTT	CASSFSQGGTDTQYF
14	TRBV10-2	-	-	TRBJ1-2	TGCGCCAGCAGTGAGCCCAGGGCTAACTATGGCTACACCTTC	CASSEPRANYGYTF
15	TRBV24-1	-	TRBD2	TRBJ2-2	TGTGCCACCAGTGAGGGACTAGGTGGGCCCGGGGAGCTGTTTTTT	CATSEGLGGPGELFF
15	TRBV11-3	-	-	TRBJ2-3	TGTGCCAGCAGCTTGAGTCCTTCTAGCACAGATACGCAGTATTTT	CASSLSPSSTDTQYF
11	TRBV30	-	-	TRBJ2-7	TGTGCCTTACGACAGAACTACGAGCAGTACTTC	CALRQNYEQYF
17	TRBV5-6	-	TRBD1	TRBJ2-3	TGTGCCAGCAGCTTAATGACAGGGGGCGGGGGCACAGATACGCAGTATTTT	CASSLMTGGGGTDTQYF
13	TRBV6-5	-	-	TRBJ2-5	TGTGCCAGCAGTTTAGTTATCCGGGAGACCCAGTACTTC	CASSLVIRETQYF
15	TRBV11-2	-	-	TRBJ2-2	TGTGCCAGCAGCTCCCGGCGGCCAGGGGGGAGAGAGCTGTTTTTT	CASSSRRPGGRELFF
13	TRBV7-2	-	TRBD1	TRBJ1-2	TGTGCCAGCAGGTCGACAGGGGTACGGGGCTACACCTTC	CASRSTGVRGYTF
17	TRBV27	-	TRBD2	TRBJ2-1	TGTGCCAGCAGTCCTCGAGCCGGCGGGGGGGCCTACAATGAGCAGTTCTTC	CASSPRAGGGAYNEQFF
15	TRBV19	-	-	TRBJ1-1	TGTGCCAGTAGTATAGCCCTTCTCAGGGGACCTGAAGCTTTCTTT	CASSIALLRGPEAFF
14	TRBV11-3	-	TRBD1	TRBJ2-3	TGTGCCAGCAGCTGGACAGGAAATGGAGATACGCAGTATTTT	CASSWTGNGDTQYF
13	TRBV5-4	-	-	TRBJ1-1	TGTGCCACCAGATCGGGGATGAACACTGAAGCTTTCTTT	CATRSGMNTEAFF
16	TRBV9	-	TRBD1	TRBJ2-5	TGTGCCAGCAGCGCTCAATTTGAGACAGGGAAAGAGACCCAGTACTTC	CASSAQFETGKETQYF
14	TRBV11-2	-	TRBD1	TRBJ1-2	TGTGCCAGCAGCTCCGCAGACAGGGGCTATGGCTACACCTTC	CASSSADRGYGYTF
14	TRBV29-1	-	TRBD1	TRBJ1-2	TGCAGCGTTGAAAGACAGGGAAGAGTCTATGGCTACACCTTC	CSVERQGRVYGYTF
16	TRBV3-1/TRBV3-2	-	TRBD1	TRBJ1-6	TGTGCCAGCAGCCAAGTCTTCGGACAGGGATTCTCACCCCTCCACTTT	CASSQVFGQGFSPLHF
14	TRBV9	-	-	TRBJ2-1	TGTGCCAGCAGCGTAGATTTAGAGCTCAATGAGCAGTTCTTC	CASSVDLELNEQFF
16	TRBV2	-	-	TRBJ1-2	TGTGCCAGCAGCCCCATTTGGGGGGTTACTAACTATGGCTACACCTTC	CASSPIWGVTNYGYTF
17	TRBV7-2	once	TRBD2	TRBJ2-3	TGTGCCAGCAGCTTAGTCCCCGGTGGCGGGGGGTTAGATACGCAGTATTTT	CASSLVPGGGGLDTQYF
15	TRBV5-1	-	TRBD1	TRBJ2-1	TGCGCCAGCAGTCGTGATGAACAGGGGTCGTATGAGCAGTTCTTC	CASSRDEQGSYEQFF
13	TRBV28	-	-	TRBJ1-1	TGTGCCAGCAGGCCAGGAGGGAACACTGAAGCTTTCTTT	CASRPGGNTEAFF
17	TRBV27	-	TRBD1	TRBJ1-1	TGTGCCAGCAGTTTCAATTACAGGGGACGGACGAACACTGAAGCTTTCTTT	CASSFNYRGRTNTEAFF
14	TRBV19	-	-	TRBJ2-5	TGTGCCAGTAGTATATATTCGGTCCAAGAGACCCAGTACTTC	CASSIYSVQETQYF
16	TRBV7-9	-	TRBD1	TRBJ2-7	TGTGCCAGCAGCTCAAACCAGGGGGCGAACGTCTACGAGCAGTACTTC	CASSSNQGANVYEQYF
13	TRBV6-5	-	-	TRBJ1-4	TGTGCCAGCAGTTACAACAGGAATGAAAAACTGTTTTTT	CASSYNRNEKLFF
13	TRBV10-3	-	TRBD2	TRBJ2-1	TGTGCCACTTTAGCGGGATCCTACAATGAGCAGTTCTTC	CATLAGSYNEQFF
15	TRBV30	-	-	TRBJ1-5	TGTGCCTGGAGTGTAACGCGGCAGGGGTATCAGCCCCAGCATTTT	CAWSVTRQGYQPQHF
14	TRBV3-1/TRBV3-2	-	TRBD1	TRBJ2-1	TGTGCCAGCAGCCAACAGGGGGTTCAGAATGAGCAGTTCTTC	CASSQQGVQNEQFF
14	TRBV6-5	-	TRBD1	TRBJ1-6	TGTGCCAGCAGAATTGGGACAGGGAACTCACCCCTCCACTTT	CASRIGTGNSPLHF
12	TRBV2	-	TRBD2	TRBJ2-7	TGTGCCAGCCGGGAGGAAGCCTACGAGCAGTACTTC	CASREEAYEQYF
20	TRBV13	-	TRBD2	TRBJ2-1	TGTGCCAGCAGCTTAGGCTCCCTAGCGGGGGCCTTGAGCTCCTACAATGAGCAGTTCTTC	CASSLGSLAGALSSYNEQFF
16	TRBV5-4	-	-	TRBJ2-5	TGTGCCAGCAGCCACTCGGGGGCGGGGAGGGCGGAGACCCAGTACTTC	CASSHSGAGRAETQYF
11	TRBV20-1	-	-	TRBJ1-2	TGCAGTGCTGCAGGGGTCTGGGGCTACACCTTC	CSAAGVWGYTF
18	TRBV5-1	-	TRBD2	TRBJ2-2	TGCGCCAGCAGCTCGTCGACACTAGCGGGAGGTGCGACCGGGGAGCTGTTTTTT	CASSSSTLAGGATGELFF
15	TRBV7-9	many	-	TRBJ2-1	TGTGCCAGCAGCTTGATCCCTCCAAGGGGGAATGAGCAGTTCTTC	CASSLIPPRGNEQFF
16	TRBV2	-	-	TRBJ1-6	TGTGCCAGCAGTGACCAGGGTGGGACTTATAATTCACCCCTCCACTTT	CASSDQGGTYNSPLHF
13	TRBV7-9	-	-	TRBJ1-1	TGTGCCAGCAGCCGGGGGAGGAACACTGAAGCTTTCTTT	CASSRGRNTEAFF
13	TRBV9	once	-	TRBJ1-6	TGTGCCAGCAGCACAGGTGGGAATTCACCCCTCCACTTT	CASSTGGNSPLHF
15	TRBV2	-	TRBD1	TRBJ2-3	TGTGCCAGCAGTTTCGACAGGGGGCCCACAGATACGCAGTATTTT	CASSFDRGPTDTQYF
16	TRBV9	few	TRBD2	TRBJ2-1	TGTGCCAGCAGCGTAGAGAGTAGCGGGGGGGTGTGGGAGCAGTTCTTC	CASSVESSGGVWEQFF
15	TRBV11-2	-	-	TRBJ1-4	TGTGCCAGCAGCACCCCCGGGACTAGTCCTGAAAAACTGTTTTTT	CASSTPGTSPEKLFF
15	TRBV24-1	-	TRBD2	TRBJ2-1	TGTGCCACCAGTGATACTAGCGGGGTCAACAATGAGCAGTTCTTC	CATSDTSGVNNEQFF
15	TRBV6-1	few	-	TRBJ1-5	TGTGCCAGCAGTGAAACCCCAGGGGCAGGTCAGCCCCAGCATTTT	CASSETPGAGQPQHF
15	TRBV9	-	TRBD2	TRBJ2-1	TGTGCCAGCAGCGTAGACGGGGGGGCCTTTGTTGAGCAGTTCTTC	CASSVDGGAFVEQFF